This T cell receptor (beta chain) was obtained from a study of blood T cells in healthy people across ages. The CDR3 is 16 amino acids. Trimming left V 6 bases short and J 0 bases short, with 18 bases between. Germline assignment: CDR1 DFQATT and CDR2 SNEGSKA (reference sequence). Combining a sample-barcoded 5' primer with a J-beta primer mix, a second PCR ran for roughly 7 to 12 cycles. TCRdb ran MiXCR on the 5' RACE reads and lists one entry per CDR3 protein. The data show 1.5 million to 2 million distinct CDR3 sequences, with around half seen just once and approximately 2% held by the top ten. Each sample used at least 6 million PBMCs.

The V gene is TRBV20-1, the J gene TRBJ1-5, with D perhaps matching TRBD1 (5 bases). Input material: blood. This clonotype originated in a woman aged 40 to 49 in good health. The CDR3 loop is CSANSVGVYSNQPQHF. CDR3 DNA sequence: TGCAGTGCCAATAGCGTGGGGGTCTATAGCAATCAGCCCCAGCATTTT.